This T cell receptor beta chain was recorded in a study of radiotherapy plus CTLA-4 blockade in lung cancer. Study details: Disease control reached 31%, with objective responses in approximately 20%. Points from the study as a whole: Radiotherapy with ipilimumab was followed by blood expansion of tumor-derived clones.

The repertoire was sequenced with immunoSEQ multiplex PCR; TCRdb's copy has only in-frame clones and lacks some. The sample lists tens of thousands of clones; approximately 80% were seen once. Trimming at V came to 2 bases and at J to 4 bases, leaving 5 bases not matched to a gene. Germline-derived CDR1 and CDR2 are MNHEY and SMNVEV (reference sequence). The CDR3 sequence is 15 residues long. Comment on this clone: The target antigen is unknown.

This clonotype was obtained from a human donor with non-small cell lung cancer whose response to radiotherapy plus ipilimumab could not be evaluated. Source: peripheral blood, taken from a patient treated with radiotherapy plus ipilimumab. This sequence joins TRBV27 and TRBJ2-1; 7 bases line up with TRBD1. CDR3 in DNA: TGTGCCAGCAGTTTAGGGGGACAGCCTTACAATGAGCAGTTCTTC. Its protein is CASSLGGQPYNEQFF.